This T cell receptor beta chain was sequenced in a study of metastatic and nonmetastatic thyroid tumors. The table lists this clone with many counts. The germline gives CDR1 SQVTM, CDR2 ANQGSEA. This CDR3 has 12 residues. Trimming cost V 7 bases and J 7 bases, with 16 bases left between them. No treatment of any kind had been given to any patient before thyroid surgery. In the authors' workflow: Clinicopathological groups differed in CDR3, with these differences serving to build a distant-metastasis classifier for papillary thyroid cancer. TCRdb re-called the PCR reads via MiXCR. The V and J calls, along with clone size, are taken from TCRdb and not from the paper's own processing. Here the sample spans around 23,000 clones, about 14% being singletons.

The sequence was obtained from a female donor with papillary thyroid cancer or a benign thyroid nodule (not recorded which). Some clones in this sample may be carry-over from other donors' samples. This rearrangement joins TRBV29-1 to TRBJ1-1; the D gene is possibly TRBD1 (5 bases). The specimen was tumor tissue. The CDR3: CSAPGLRNEAFF. The DNA of the CDR3 is TGCAGCGCACCGGGACTCCGGAATGAAGCTTTCTTT.